A selection of T cell receptor beta chains follows, all from one sample in a study of naive and memory T cell subsets. MiXCR, run by TCRdb on the UMI-ligation and nested PCR reads, gives a single entry per CDR3 protein. The sample contains 150,000 or so distinct CDR3 sequences, 22% of which appear only once. Sequencing input: naive CD4+ T cells from blood. These receptors came from a human donor in good health. Each CDR3 is given with its conserved first and last residue. Each record gives: D gene, V gene, J gene, clone size, CDR3 protein, CDR3 DNA. The D gene is left open where the match is weak. Some rows have no size entry. The others give once, few or many, or a class for an expanded clone.

D: TRBD2
V: TRBV4-1
J: TRBJ2-5
size: -
CDR3: CASSQELGTSYVEETQYF
DNA: TGCGCCAGCAGCCAAGAGTTGGGGACTAGCTACGTGGAGGAGACCCAGTACTTC

D: -
V: TRBV4-1
J: TRBJ2-3
size: -
CDR3: CASSQARLRIDTQYF
DNA: TGCGCCAGCAGCCAAGCTCGATTGAGGATAGATACGCAGTATTTT

D: TRBD1
V: TRBV5-1
J: TRBJ2-1
size: -
CDR3: CASATGTGGDEQFF
DNA: TGCGCCAGCGCAACCGGGACAGGGGGGGATGAGCAGTTCTTC

D: -
V: TRBV29-1
J: TRBJ2-2
size: many
CDR3: CSVALIEPGELFF
DNA: TGCAGCGTTGCGCTCATCGAACCCGGGGAGCTGTTTTTT

D: -
V: TRBV20-1
J: TRBJ2-5
size: -
CDR3: CSASSVGETQYF
DNA: TGCAGTGCTTCCTCGGTGGGAGAGACCCAGTACTTC

D: -
V: TRBV12-3/TRBV12-4
J: TRBJ2-5
size: -
CDR3: CASSFEAQETQYF
DNA: TGTGCCAGCAGTTTTGAAGCACAAGAGACCCAGTACTTC

D: -
V: TRBV7-8
J: TRBJ1-3
size: -
CDR3: CASSPRTMGSGNTIYF
DNA: TGTGCCAGCAGCCCACGGACAATGGGCTCTGGAAACACCATATATTTT

D: TRBD1
V: TRBV28
J: TRBJ1-2
size: -
CDR3: CASSSQGAGYYGYTF
DNA: TGTGCCAGCAGTTCACAGGGGGCAGGCTACTATGGCTACACCTTC

D: TRBD2
V: TRBV7-2
J: TRBJ2-1
size: -
CDR3: CASSFFGGSGLNEQFF
DNA: TGTGCCAGCAGCTTTTTTGGGGGTAGCGGGTTGAATGAGCAGTTCTTC

D: -
V: TRBV6-6
J: TRBJ2-5
size: many
CDR3: CASSPVGQETQYF
DNA: TGTGCCAGCAGTCCTGTGGGGCAAGAGACCCAGTACTTC

D: TRBD2
V: TRBV2
J: TRBJ2-1
size: few
CDR3: CASSEETSGSNEQFF
DNA: TGTGCCAGCAGTGAGGAGACTAGCGGGAGTAACGAGCAGTTCTTC

D: -
V: TRBV10-3
J: TRBJ2-7
size: few
CDR3: CAISESNAPYEQYF
DNA: TGTGCCATCAGTGAGTCCAACGCTCCCTACGAGCAGTACTTC

D: TRBD1
V: TRBV30
J: TRBJ1-4
size: many
CDR3: CAWGTETVDEKLFF
DNA: TGTGCCTGGGGGACAGAAACTGTCGATGAAAAACTGTTTTTT

D: TRBD2
V: TRBV4-1
J: TRBJ2-2
size: few
CDR3: CASSQAATSVSSGELFF
DNA: TGCGCCAGCAGCCAAGCGGCGACTAGCGTTTCATCCGGGGAGCTGTTTTTT

D: TRBD1
V: TRBV20-1
J: TRBJ2-3
size: few
CDR3: CSAKIRQGAGTDTQYF
DNA: TGCAGTGCGAAAATACGACAGGGGGCGGGCACAGATACGCAGTATTTT

D: -
V: TRBV6-2/TRBV6-3
J: TRBJ2-5
size: -
CDR3: CASSYENVGPKKETQYF
DNA: TGTGCCAGCAGTTACGAGAACGTCGGGCCGAAAAAAGAGACCCAGTACTTC

D: TRBD1
V: TRBV3-1
J: TRBJ2-2
size: few
CDR3: CASSRTGTEVAGELFF
DNA: TGTGCCAGCAGCCGAACCGGGACAGAGGTGGCCGGGGAGCTGTTTTTT

D: TRBD2
V: TRBV9
J: TRBJ2-1
size: many
CDR3: CASSLKAGGYNEQFF
DNA: TGTGCCAGCAGCCTTAAGGCGGGAGGCTACAATGAGCAGTTCTTC

D: TRBD2
V: TRBV9
J: TRBJ2-2
size: -
CDR3: CASSVVASGPNTGELFF
DNA: TGTGCCAGCAGCGTAGTTGCTAGCGGGCCGAACACCGGGGAGCTGTTTTTT

D: -
V: TRBV28
J: TRBJ1-1
size: -
CDR3: CASRQQNTEAFF
DNA: TGTGCCAGCAGACAACAGAACACTGAAGCTTTCTTT

D: TRBD1
V: TRBV10-3
J: TRBJ2-3
size: many
CDR3: CAIGTGAADTQYF
DNA: TGTGCCATCGGGACAGGGGCCGCAGATACGCAGTATTTT

D: -
V: TRBV5-1
J: TRBJ1-1
size: -
CDR3: CASRFVAGVNTEAFF
DNA: TGCGCCAGCAGGTTTGTTGCAGGAGTGAACACTGAAGCTTTCTTT

D: -
V: TRBV6-5
J: TRBJ1-1
size: many
CDR3: CASSSLHTEAFF
DNA: TGTGCCAGCAGCTCGCTTCACACTGAAGCTTTCTTT

D: -
V: TRBV7-2
J: TRBJ1-5
size: -
CDR3: CASSLGPIQPQHF
DNA: TGTGCCAGCAGCTTAGGCCCAATTCAGCCCCAGCATTTT

D: -
V: TRBV29-1
J: TRBJ2-1
size: few
CDR3: CSVYSGNAYNEQFF
DNA: TGCAGCGTTTATAGCGGAAACGCTTACAATGAGCAGTTCTTC

D: -
V: TRBV7-6
J: TRBJ1-3
size: few
CDR3: CASSLGSTGALNTIYF
DNA: TGTGCCAGCAGCTTAGGAAGTACGGGGGCATTAAACACCATATATTTT

D: -
V: TRBV2
J: TRBJ2-1
size: -
CDR3: CASSAGTDEQFF
DNA: TGTGCCAGCTCCGCGGGGACCGACGAGCAGTTCTTC

D: -
V: TRBV20-1
J: TRBJ2-1
size: -
CDR3: CSAEGSPSSYNEQFF
DNA: TGCAGTGCTGAGGGCAGTCCATCCTCCTACAATGAGCAGTTCTTC

D: -
V: TRBV5-1
J: TRBJ2-3
size: -
CDR3: CASSLIAGSTDTQYF
DNA: TGCGCCAGCAGCTTGATCGCGGGGAGCACAGATACGCAGTATTTT

D: -
V: TRBV7-9
J: TRBJ2-5
size: -
CDR3: CASRRGQTQETQYF
DNA: TGTGCCAGCAGACGCGGACAGACCCAAGAGACCCAGTACTTC

D: -
V: TRBV20-1
J: TRBJ2-7
size: many
CDR3: CSANRVGEQYF
DNA: TGCAGTGCTAACAGGGTAGGCGAGCAGTACTTC

D: -
V: TRBV14
J: TRBJ2-7
size: -
CDR3: CASSPLLAPRYEQYF
DNA: TGTGCCAGCAGCCCTCTCTTGGCACCGCGATACGAGCAGTACTTC

D: -
V: TRBV6-5
J: TRBJ1-1
size: -
CDR3: CASSQTGQLNTEAFF
DNA: TGTGCCAGCAGCCAAACTGGACAGTTGAACACTGAAGCTTTCTTT

D: -
V: TRBV27
J: TRBJ2-1
size: many
CDR3: CASSLRETPYNEQFF
DNA: TGTGCCAGCAGTCTCCGGGAGACACCGTACAATGAGCAGTTCTTC

D: -
V: TRBV5-4
J: TRBJ1-3
size: -
CDR3: CASSLDGSSGNTIYF
DNA: TGTGCCAGCAGCTTGGATGGGTCTTCTGGAAACACCATATATTTT

D: -
V: TRBV7-8
J: TRBJ2-5
size: -
CDR3: CASSFDARETQYF
DNA: TGTGCCAGCAGCTTCGACGCCCGGGAGACCCAGTACTTC

D: -
V: TRBV6-2/TRBV6-3
J: TRBJ2-7
size: -
CDR3: CASSPQPGPPYEQYF
DNA: TGTGCCAGCAGTCCGCAACCCGGACCTCCCTACGAGCAGTACTTC

D: -
V: TRBV24-1
J: TRBJ2-2
size: -
CDR3: CASTGAGPSGELFF
DNA: TGTGCCTCGACGGGGGCAGGGCCATCCGGGGAGCTGTTTTTT

D: TRBD1
V: TRBV7-2
J: TRBJ2-1
size: few
CDR3: CASSATGTASYNEQFF
DNA: TGTGCCAGCAGCGCAACCGGGACAGCGTCCTACAATGAGCAGTTCTTC

D: -
V: TRBV6-2/TRBV6-3
J: TRBJ2-1
size: few
CDR3: CASSYSISYNEQFF
DNA: TGTGCCAGCAGTTACTCGATTTCCTACAATGAGCAGTTCTTC

D: -
V: TRBV25-1
J: TRBJ2-2
size: few
CDR3: CASSEWGAWNTGELFF
DNA: TGTGCCAGCAGTGAATGGGGAGCTTGGAACACCGGGGAGCTGTTTTTT

D: TRBD2
V: TRBV6-2/TRBV6-3
J: TRBJ2-1
size: -
CDR3: CASRRLAGRDEQFF
DNA: TGTGCCAGCAGACGATTAGCGGGACGCGATGAGCAGTTCTTC

D: -
V: TRBV5-1
J: TRBJ1-1
size: -
CDR3: CASSLNQLANTEAFF
DNA: TGCGCCAGCAGCTTGAATCAGCTCGCTAACACTGAAGCTTTCTTT

D: -
V: TRBV30
J: TRBJ1-1
size: -
CDR3: CAWTWGSNTEAFF
DNA: TGTGCCTGGACGTGGGGATCGAACACTGAAGCTTTCTTT

D: -
V: TRBV11-2
J: TRBJ2-6
size: -
CDR3: CASSPRRENSGANVLTF
DNA: TGTGCCAGCAGCCCGCGGCGGGAAAACTCTGGGGCCAACGTCCTGACTTTC

D: -
V: TRBV6-6
J: TRBJ2-3
size: once
CDR3: CASTYRVQRVTDTQYF
DNA: TGTGCCAGCACCTACCGGGTACAACGGGTCACAGATACGCAGTATTTT

D: -
V: TRBV29-1
J: TRBJ2-5
size: -
CDR3: CSERRTTQETQYF
DNA: TGCAGCGAAAGGAGGACTACCCAAGAGACCCAGTACTTC

D: -
V: TRBV19
J: TRBJ2-2
size: many
CDR3: CATGGGLETGELFF
DNA: TGTGCCACTGGAGGCGGGTTAGAAACCGGGGAGCTGTTTTTT